This T cell receptor beta chain was recovered during a study of OX40 agonist ivuxolimab in advanced cancers. General notes on the study: Ivuxolimab was an agonistic, fully human IgG2 monoclonal antibody directed against OX40 (CD134), a costimulatory receptor. Intravenous ivuxolimab was administered to patients every 2 weeks at six dose levels: 0.01, 0.1, 0.3, 1.5, 3 and 10 mg/kg. Of the 50 to 55 patients in dose escalation, about 20 had hepatocellular carcinoma, roughly 15 had melanoma, 9 had renal cell carcinoma and 9 had head and neck cancer. In the dose-escalation cohort, 70% to 85% of patients were male, and the mean age was 60 years with a range of 23 to 79. Prior anti-PD-1, anti-PD-L1 or anti-CTLA-4 therapy was permitted, and approximately 40% of dose-escalation patients had received checkpoint inhibitors. Partial responses occurred in three dose-escalation patients, of whom one had hepatocellular carcinoma and two had cutaneous melanoma. The purpose of peripheral TCRbeta sequencing was to test whether ivuxolimab changed TCR sequence diversity and led to clonal T-cell expansion. The paper reports the monotherapy dose-escalation portion (N of about 50 patients) of the phase I ivuxolimab trial.

Overall study outcomes, separate from this receptor: The antigen specificity of the clonally expanded peripheral T cells was not determined. In partial responders in the 0.1-3.0 mg/kg groups, normalized peripheral clonal expansion was found to be among the lowest, especially among CD8+ T cells. Low levels of normalized T-cell clonal expansion were also seen in some nonresponding patients. At doses from 0.1 to 3.0 mg/kg, clonal expansion was seen in both CD4+ and CD8+ blood T cells between baseline and week 6. On average, CD8+ T cells showed more expanded clones than CD4+ T cells after ivuxolimab.

For sequencing of the TCRbeta CDR3 region, genomic DNA was extracted from the sorted cells. The immunoSEQ Assay was used for sequencing of TCRbeta CDR3 regions. Held by TCRdb, this immuneACCESS table contains in-frame sequences only and omits some clones. Under half of the omission traces to an unresolved V gene where checked; the cause of the rest is unknown. The sample data list 100,000 or so clones, and roughly nine tenths of these were observed just once. 0.75% to 0.95% of the sample rests with the top ten. A remark on this clone: It has no known antigen specificity. Nothing much larger sits one base from this clone, and base qualities are not available.

The trial excluded patients who had a history of autoimmune disease or were on systemic immunosuppression. In every dose cohort, peripheral blood was drawn for TCR sequencing at baseline, cycle 4 day 1, and cycle 7 day 1. The samples were drawn from a first-in-human, open-label, multicenter phase I dose-escalation trial of ivuxolimab. Adults with locally advanced or metastatic melanoma, renal cell carcinoma, hepatocellular carcinoma or head and neck squamous cell carcinoma were enrolled in the trial. CD4+ and CD8+ T cells were sorted separately from peripheral blood before TCR sequencing. The germline V gene (reference sequence) yields MNHEY for CDR1 and SMNVEV for CDR2. From cysteine to phenylalanine, the CDR3 is 12 amino acids long. Left in the record is the CDR3 DNA by itself, 36 bases read in frame from the first base. Relative to germline, V is 5 bases shorter and J is 8 bases shorter, with 12 bases between their ends.

The sample in question was CD4+ or CD8+ T cells sorted from blood, obtained in a trial of the OX40 agonist ivuxolimab. The sequence was collected from an adult with an advanced solid tumor such as melanoma, head and neck, liver or kidney cancer. Recombination linked TRBV27 to TRBJ1-2; the D gene is unclear. The CDR3 protein is CASSTHSGGYTF. The sequenced DNA: TGTGCCAGCAGTACGCACAGTGGGGGCTACACCTTC.